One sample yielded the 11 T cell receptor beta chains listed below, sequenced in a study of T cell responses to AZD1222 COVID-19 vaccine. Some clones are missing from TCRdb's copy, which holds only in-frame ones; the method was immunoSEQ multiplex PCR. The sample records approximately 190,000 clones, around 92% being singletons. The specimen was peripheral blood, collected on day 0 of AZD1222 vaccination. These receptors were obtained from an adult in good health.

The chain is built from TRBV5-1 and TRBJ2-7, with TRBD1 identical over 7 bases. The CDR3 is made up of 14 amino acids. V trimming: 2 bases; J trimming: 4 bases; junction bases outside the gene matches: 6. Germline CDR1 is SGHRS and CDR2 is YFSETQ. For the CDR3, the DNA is TGCGCCAGCAGCTTCGGGACAGAGACTTACGAGCAGTACTTC. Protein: CASSFGTETYEQYF.

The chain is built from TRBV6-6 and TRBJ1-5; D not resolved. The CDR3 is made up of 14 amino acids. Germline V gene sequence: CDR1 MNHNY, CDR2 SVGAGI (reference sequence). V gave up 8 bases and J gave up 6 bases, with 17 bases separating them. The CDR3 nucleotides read TGTGCCAGCGTTAAGGACGTCAGGTTTCAGCCCCAGCATTTT. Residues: CASVKDVRFQPQHF.

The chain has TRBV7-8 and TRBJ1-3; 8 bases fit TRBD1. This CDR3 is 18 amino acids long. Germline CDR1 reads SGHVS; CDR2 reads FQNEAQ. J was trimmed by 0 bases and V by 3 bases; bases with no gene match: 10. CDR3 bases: TGTGCCAGCAGCTTTCGGGGGGGACAGGCCGCCTCTGGAAACACCATATATTTT. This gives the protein CASSFRGGQAASGNTIYF.

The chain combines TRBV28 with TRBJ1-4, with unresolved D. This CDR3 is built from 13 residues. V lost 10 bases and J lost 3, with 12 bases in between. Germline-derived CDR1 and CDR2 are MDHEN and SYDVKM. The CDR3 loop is CAIGGYPNEKLFF. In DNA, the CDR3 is TGTGCCATCGGCGGGTACCCTAATGAAAAACTGTTTTTT. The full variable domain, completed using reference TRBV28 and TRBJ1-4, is DVKVTQSSRYLVKRTGEKVFLECVQDMDHENMFWYRQDPGLGLRLIYFSYDVKMKEKGDIPEGYSVSREKKERFSLILESASTNQTSMYLCAIGGYPNEKLFFGSGTQLSVL.

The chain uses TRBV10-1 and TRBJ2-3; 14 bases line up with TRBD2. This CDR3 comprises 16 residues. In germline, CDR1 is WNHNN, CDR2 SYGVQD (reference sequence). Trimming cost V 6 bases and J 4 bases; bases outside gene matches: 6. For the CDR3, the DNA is TGCGCCAGCAGCGGGACTAGCGGGAGCTGGGCAGATACGCAGTATTTT. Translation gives CASSGTSGSWADTQYF.

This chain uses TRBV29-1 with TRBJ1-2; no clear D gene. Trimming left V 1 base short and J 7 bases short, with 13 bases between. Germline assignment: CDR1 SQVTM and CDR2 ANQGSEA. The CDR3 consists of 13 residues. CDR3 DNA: TGCAGCGTTGAAGGTCGACGGGGAGTTGGCTACACCTTC. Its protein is CSVEGRRGVGYTF. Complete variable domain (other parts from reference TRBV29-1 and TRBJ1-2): SAVISQKPSRDICQRGTSLTIQCQVDSQVTMMFWYRQQPGQSLTLIATANQGSEATYESGFVIDKFPISRPNLTFSTLTVSNMSPEDSSIYLCSVEGRRGVGYTFGSGTRLTVV.

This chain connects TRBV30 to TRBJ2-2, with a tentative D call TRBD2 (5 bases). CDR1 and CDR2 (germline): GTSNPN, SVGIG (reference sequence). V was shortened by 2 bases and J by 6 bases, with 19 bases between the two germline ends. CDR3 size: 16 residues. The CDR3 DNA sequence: TGTGCCTGGAGTCCCCTCTTGAGGGCCTTGGCCGGGGAGCTGTTTTTT. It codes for CAWSPLLRALAGELFF.

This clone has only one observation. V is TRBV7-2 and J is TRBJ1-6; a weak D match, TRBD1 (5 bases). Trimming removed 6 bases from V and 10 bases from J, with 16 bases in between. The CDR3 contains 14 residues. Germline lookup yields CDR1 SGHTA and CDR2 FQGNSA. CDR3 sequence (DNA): TGTGCCAGCAGAGCAGGGTTGATTCAGTCACCCCTCCACTTT. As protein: CASRAGLIQSPLHF.

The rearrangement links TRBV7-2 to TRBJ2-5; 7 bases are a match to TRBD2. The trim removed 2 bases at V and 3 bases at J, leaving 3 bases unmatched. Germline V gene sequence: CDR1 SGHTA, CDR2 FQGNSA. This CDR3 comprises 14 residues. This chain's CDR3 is CASSLFGGKETQYF. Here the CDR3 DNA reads TGTGCCAGCAGCTTATTCGGGGGGAAAGAGACCCAGTACTTC.

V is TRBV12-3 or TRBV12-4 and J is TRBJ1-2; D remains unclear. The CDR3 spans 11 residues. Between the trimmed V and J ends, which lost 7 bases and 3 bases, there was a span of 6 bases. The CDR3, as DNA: TGTGCCAGCATCACCGACTATGGCTACACCTTC. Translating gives CASITDYGYTF.

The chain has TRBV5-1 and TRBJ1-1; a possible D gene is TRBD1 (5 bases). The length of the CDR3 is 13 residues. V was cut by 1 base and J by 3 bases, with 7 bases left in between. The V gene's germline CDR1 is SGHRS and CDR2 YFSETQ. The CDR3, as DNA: TGCGCCAGCAGCTTGTCGGGGGACACTGAAGCTTTCTTT. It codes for CASSLSGDTEAFF. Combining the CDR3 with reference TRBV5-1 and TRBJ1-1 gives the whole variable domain KAGVTQTPRYLIKTRGQQVTLSCSPISGHRSVSWYQQTPGQGLQFLFEYFSETQRNKGNFPGRFSGRQFSNSRSEMNVSTLELGDSALYLCASSLSGDTEAFFGQGTRLTVV.